Shown below are 16 T cell receptor beta chains from a single sample sequenced in a study of preoperative IRX-2 immunotherapy in early breast cancer (dated by TCRdb to the late 2010s). The library was obtained by the immunoSEQ multiplex PCR assay. As stored in TCRdb, this immuneACCESS dataset retains in-frame rearrangements with V and J assigned. A fraction of the clones does not appear; measured against another copy, unresolved V genes explain less than half of the discrepancy, and the remainder lacks a known reason. This sample is represented by fewer than 25,000 clones; roughly 80% of them were singletons. The top ten hold approximately 1% of the sample. The meaning of the sample's treatment or condition label: preoperative locoregional IRX-2 cytokine immunotherapy. This specimen was lymph node tissue, taken after IRX-2 immunotherapy. The receptors come from a human donor with breast cancer.

V usage is TRBV19 and J usage is TRBJ1-2; D remains ambiguous. From germline, CDR1 is LNHDA and CDR2 SQIVND (reference sequence). Trimming shortened V by 6 bases and J by 2 bases, and 7 bases separated the two germline ends. The CDR3 loop spans 12 amino acids. Here the CDR3 DNA reads TGTGCCAGTAGGAGAGGAAACTATGGCTACACCTTC. It is translated as CASRRGNYGYTF.

This rearrangement joins TRBV6-8 to TRBJ2-5; D is uncertain. The CDR3 sequence is 15 residues long. V lost 4 bases, J lost 2 bases, and 14 bases lay in between. Germline loops: CDR1 MNHGY, CDR2 SAAAGT. This CDR3 is CASSSASAAQETQYF. The CDR3 DNA reads TGTGCCAGCAGTTCCGCATCGGCAGCGCAAGAGACCCAGTACTTC.

The chain employs TRBV18 and TRBJ1-3, with D maybe TRBD1 (6 bases). CDR3 length: 17 amino acids. With 0 bases removed from V and 3 bases from J, the gap between germline ends came to 15 bases. Germline lookup yields CDR1 KGHSH and CDR2 LQKENI. In DNA form, the CDR3 reads TGTGCCAGCTCACCACCTGTTAGGGGGTCCAGTGGAAACACCATATATTTT. The encoded protein is CASSPPVRGSSGNTIYF.

V and J are TRBV11-3 and TRBJ1-2; 8 nucleotides line up with TRBD1. The germline CDR1 and CDR2 sequences are SGHNT and YENEEA. Unmatched junction bases numbered 17, after V lost 7 bases and J lost 7 bases. The CDR3 contains 16 residues. Here the CDR3 reads CASNPSFTQGAGGYTF. The CDR3 nucleotides are TGTGCCAGCAACCCCAGTTTTACTCAGGGGGCAGGTGGCTACACCTTC. The whole variable domain, remainder taken from reference TRBV11-3 and TRBJ1-2, is EAGVVQSPRYKIIEKKQPVAFWCNPISGHNTLYWYLQNLGQGPELLIRYENEEAVDDSQLPKDRFSAERLKGVDSTLKIQPAELGDSAVYLCASNPSFTQGAGGYTFGSGTRLTVV.

The V call is TRBV6-8, the J call TRBJ2-2; 8 bases line up with TRBD2. This CDR3 is built from 14 residues. CDR1 MNHGY and CDR2 SAAAGT come from the germline V gene. The J segment lost 5 bases and the V segment lost 8 bases, leaving 7 bases of the junction unmatched. CDR3 amino acids: CASAGLVGTGELFF. The CDR3, as DNA: TGTGCCAGCGCGGGACTAGTGGGTACCGGGGAGCTGTTTTTT.

The chain has TRBV28 and TRBJ2-7; D might be TRBD1 or TRBD2, each matching 5 bases. The germline V and J ends were trimmed by 2 bases and 4 bases, with 21 bases remaining between them. The CDR3 is 17 residues long. The V gene's germline CDR1 is MDHEN and CDR2 SYDVKM. The CDR3 nucleotides read TGTGCCAGCAGTTTACCTATGGGACCACTTTTATTTTACGAGCAGTACTTC. This codes for CASSLPMGPLLFYEQYF.

This chain connects TRBV5-1 to TRBJ2-7; 8 bases fit TRBD2. The CDR3 loop spans 17 amino acids. Germline V gene lookup returns CDR1 SGHRS and CDR2 YFSETQ. The trim removed 4 bases at V and 0 bases at J, leaving 12 bases unmatched. The CDR3 region has the DNA TGCGCCAGCAGCAGGGAGGCTAGCGGGTTGAGCTCCTACGAGCAGTACTTC. It codes for CASSREASGLSSYEQYF.

The chain combines TRBV29-1 with TRBJ1-3, with a possible D match to TRBD1 (5 bases). The CDR3 spans 14 residues. Trimming removed 7 bases at V and 0 bases at J, with 13 bases between. In germline, CDR1 is SQVTM, CDR2 ANQGSEA. DNA for the CDR3: TGCAGCGGAATATTGACAGACTCTGGAAACACCATATATTTT. As protein: CSGILTDSGNTIYF.

This rearrangement joins TRBV6-8 to TRBJ1-2, with 9 bases lining up with TRBD1. Germline CDR1 reads MNHGY; CDR2 reads SAAAGT. V shed 4 bases and J 4 bases; nucleotides not matched to a gene: 7. This CDR3 has 15 amino acids. CDR3 amino acids: CASSSGQGFTYGYTF. DNA of the CDR3: TGTGCCAGCAGTTCCGGACAGGGGTTTACCTATGGCTACACCTTC.

The rearrangement uses TRBV18 and TRBJ2-3; D is unresolved. The V and J ends lost 2 bases and 4 bases respectively, with 7 bases between them. The germline V gene encodes CDR1 KGHSH and CDR2 LQKENI. The CDR3 runs to 13 residues. CDR3 in DNA: TGTGCCAGCTCACCAGGCAACTCAGATACGCAGTATTTT. It yields the protein CASSPGNSDTQYF.

The V call is TRBV10-3, the J call TRBJ1-3, with D tentatively TRBD1 (5 bases). Trimming left V 2 bases short and J 1 base short, with 6 bases between. The length of the CDR3 is 14 residues. Germline lookup yields CDR1 ENHRY and CDR2 SYGVKD. The CDR3 DNA sequence: TGTGCCATCAGTGAGGGACAATCTGGAAACACCATATATTTT. Its protein is CAISEGQSGNTIYF.

This clone was seen a single time. The chain combines TRBV29-1 with TRBJ1-2; D perhaps matches TRBD1 (6 bases). The CDR3 is 13 residues long. The V gene lost 2 bases and the J gene lost 2 bases, with 9 bases spanning the gap. Germline V gene lookup returns CDR1 SQVTM and CDR2 ANQGSEA. CDR3 nucleotide sequence: TGCAGCGTTGAACAGACAGGAAACTATGGCTACACCTTC. This translates into CSVEQTGNYGYTF.

This chain connects TRBV28 to TRBJ1-5; D unresolved. Trimming took off 4 bases at V and 0 bases at J, with 13 bases between the two ends. Germline loops: CDR1 MDHEN, CDR2 SYDVKM. This CDR3 is built from 16 residues. This CDR3 reads CASSSSGPSSNQPQHF. The DNA of the CDR3 is TGTGCCAGCAGTTCAAGCGGCCCCAGTAGCAATCAGCCCCAGCATTTT.

The V call is TRBV28, the J call TRBJ1-2; no reliable D call. The CDR3 length is 13 residues. Trimming removed 5 bases at V and 4 bases at J, with 11 bases between. Germline V gene lookup returns CDR1 MDHEN and CDR2 SYDVKM. The CDR3 sequence is CASSRLRGYGYTF. The CDR3, as DNA: TGTGCCAGCAGTCGGCTGAGAGGCTATGGCTACACCTTC.

This rearrangement joins TRBV12-5 to TRBJ2-1, with D perhaps assigned TRBD1 or TRBD2 (6 bases each). Looked up from germline, CDR1 is LGHNT and CDR2 is FRNRAP. Trimming took off 1 base at V and 2 bases at J, with 12 bases between the two ends. There are 16 residues in the CDR3. This chain's CDR3 is CASGLDLGGTYNEQFF. The CDR3 bases are TGTGCTAGTGGTTTGGACCTGGGGGGCACCTACAATGAGCAGTTCTTC.

This clone was recorded only once. V and J are TRBV6-8 and TRBJ2-5, with 8 bases identical to TRBD2. J was trimmed by 5 bases and V by 0 bases; bases with no gene match: 8. Germline lookup yields CDR1 MNHGY and CDR2 SAAAGT. The CDR3 extends over 16 amino acids. CDR3 in DNA: TGTGCCAGCAGTTACTCTTGGACGGGGGGGCAGGAGACCCAGTACTTC. Translating gives CASSYSWTGGQETQYF.